The rows below give T cell receptor beta chains drawn from one sample of a study of memory CD4+ T cells and cytomegalovirus serostatus. Only in-frame clones appear in the TCRdb table, and some are missing; sequencing was by immunoSEQ multiplex PCR. Altogether some 47,000 clones are present, 78% being singletons, with the ten largest covering about 0.8%. Sequenced input: memory CD4+ T cells from blood. These receptors were taken from an adult in good health and CMV-seronegative. Each CDR3 is given with its conserved first and last residue. A D gene is named only where the DNA matches it firmly. Expanded clones get a size class; other rows say once, few or many, or leave the size out.

>TRBJ2-5|.|TRBV7-6|.
TGTGCCAGCAGCTTAGGACTACAGGGTGAGGGCGAGACCCAGTACTTC
CASSLGLQGEGETQYF
>TRBJ1-5|.|TRBV11-2|.
TGTGCCAGCAGCCGGGACCGTCTTGGGCCCCAGCATTTT
CASSRDRLGPQHF
>TRBJ1-1|.|TRBV18|.
TGTGCCAGCTCACCACTCTCAGGGGACACTGAAGCTTTCTTT
CASSPLSGDTEAFF
>TRBJ2-7|.|TRBV2|.
TGTGCCAGCAGTGAACGGCGTACCGAGCAGTACTTC
CASSERRTEQYF
>TRBJ1-2|.|TRBV19|.
TGTGCCAGTAAGCTGGGGGCGCACAGTGGCTACACCTTC
CASKLGAHSGYTF
>TRBJ2-7|once|TRBV5-5|.
TGTGCCAGCAGTCCCGGAGACCTCGAGCAGTACTTC
CASSPGDLEQYF
>TRBJ2-2|.|TRBV28|TRBD1
TGTGCCAGCAGTCATAGAAGGACAGGGCGGAACACCGGGGAGCTGTTTTTT
CASSHRRTGRNTGELFF
>TRBJ2-7|.|TRBV6-6|.
TGTGCCAGCAGTTACACATACAGGGTTGGTGTATACGAGCAGTACTTC
CASSYTYRVGVYEQYF
>TRBJ1-2|.|TRBV7-2|.
TGTGCCAGCAGCTTAGCAATTTCTAACTATGGCTACACCTTC
CASSLAISNYGYTF
>TRBJ2-5|.|TRBV5-4|.
TGTGCCAGCAGCTTGGGGGACTACCAAGAGACCCAGTACTTC
CASSLGDYQETQYF
>TRBJ1-1|.|TRBV5-6|TRBD1
TGTGCCAGCAGCCGACCGAATAACAGGGGAGGTGACACTGAAGCTTTCTTT
CASSRPNNRGGDTEAFF
>TRBJ1-4|.|TRBV30|.
TGTGCCTGGAGTAACAGGGAAGCAACTAATGAAAAACTGTTTTTT
CAWSNREATNEKLFF
>TRBJ2-2|.|TRBV15|.
TGTGCCACCAGCAGAGATCGGGTGCCATCCGGGGAGCTGTTTTTT
CATSRDRVPSGELFF
>TRBJ2-5|once|TRBV10-3|TRBD2
TGTGCCATCAGGACGGACACGACGCGGGGGGACCAGTACTTC
CAIRTDTTRGDQYF
>TRBJ1-1|.|TRBV7-3|.
TGTGCCAGCAGCTCGGGCACAGGGCTGAACACTGAAGCTTTCTTT
CASSSGTGLNTEAFF
>TRBJ1-6|.|TRBV30|.
TGTGCCTGGAGTGCGGGCAGGGGTGGCTCACCCCTCCACTTT
CAWSAGRGGSPLHF
>TRBJ1-1|.|TRBV5-6|.
TGTGCCAGCAGCTTGCAGGGCTGGACTGAAGCTTTCTTT
CASSLQGWTEAFF
>TRBJ2-7|.|TRBV10-3|.
TGTGCCACCCGGGACGGTTATAGGGAGTACTTC
CATRDGYREYF
>TRBJ2-5|.|TRBV28|TRBD1
TGTGCCAGCAGTCCCGCTGGGACAGAAGAGACCCAGTACTTC
CASSPAGTEETQYF
>TRBJ1-4|.|TRBV28|TRBD1
TGTGCCAGCAGTCCAGGGGGCGATCATATAGCAACTAATGAAAAACTGTTTTTT
CASSPGGDHIATNEKLFF
>TRBJ2-5|once|TRBV6-6|.
TGTGCCAGCAGTTACTCACAGGTCCAAGAGACCCAGTACTTC
CASSYSQVQETQYF
>TRBJ2-1|.|TRBV6-1|.
TGTGCCAGCAGTGAACAGGTGGCACTGGATGAGCAGTTCTTC
CASSEQVALDEQFF
>TRBJ1-1|.|TRBV28|.
TGTGCCAGCATCGGGAACACTGAAGCTTTCTTT
CASIGNTEAFF
>TRBJ1-4|once|TRBV6-7|.
TGTGCCAGCAGTTACTCCTCCAGGGGAAAACTGTTTTTT
CASSYSSRGKLFF
>TRBJ2-7|few|TRBV5-1|.
TGCGCCAGCAGCTTGGTAGACGAGCAGTACTTC
CASSLVDEQYF